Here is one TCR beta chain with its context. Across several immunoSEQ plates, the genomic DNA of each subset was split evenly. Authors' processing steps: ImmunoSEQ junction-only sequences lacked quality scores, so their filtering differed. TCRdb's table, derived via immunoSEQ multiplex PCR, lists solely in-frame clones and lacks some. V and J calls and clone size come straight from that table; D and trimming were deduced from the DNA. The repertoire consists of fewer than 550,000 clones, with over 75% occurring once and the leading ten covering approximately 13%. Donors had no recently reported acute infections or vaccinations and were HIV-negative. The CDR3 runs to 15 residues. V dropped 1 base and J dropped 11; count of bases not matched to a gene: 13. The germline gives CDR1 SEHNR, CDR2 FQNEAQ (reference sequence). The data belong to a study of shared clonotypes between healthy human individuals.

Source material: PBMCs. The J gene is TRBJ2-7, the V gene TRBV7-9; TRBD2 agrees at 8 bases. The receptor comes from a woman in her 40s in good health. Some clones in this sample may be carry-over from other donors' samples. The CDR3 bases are TGTGCCAGCAGCTTAGAAGCGGGAGAGAGTGAGCGAAAGTACTTC. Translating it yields CASSLEAGESERKYF.